This TCR beta chain was recovered during a study of early T cells in non-severe SARS-CoV-2 infection (dated by TCRdb to the early 2020s). As for the study more broadly: Because TCR sequencing was done on bulk RNA from unsorted whole blood, the alpha and beta chains could not be paired. The full study reports these points: Matching against VDJdb was skewed toward anti-spike CD8 responses, likely underestimated virus-specific expansions, and missed private and CD4 specificities.

Library creation used 5' RACE. The run used a NextSeq 500. In the TCR library protocol, unique molecular identifiers were attached to individual cDNA molecules to correct for PCR bias and sequencing error. TCR alpha and beta chains were both sequenced, and the abundances of alpha and beta sequences in each sample were closely correlated with each other. In the paper's pipeline: V gene, J gene and CDR3 annotation of TCR sequences was performed with Decombinator V4. Expanded TCRs were defined as changing significantly between any two time points under a Poisson model with p below 0.0001. Abundances of TCRs were expressed as counts per million after normalisation to the total number of TCRs sequenced in each sample. TRAV1-2 paired with TRAJ12, TRAJ20 or TRAJ33 defined MAIT TCRs, while TRAV10 paired with TRAJ18 defined iNKT TCRs. VDJdb, accessed on 1 November 2021, was searched for TCRs annotated for CMV, EBV and SARS-CoV-2, and TCRs annotated for more than one antigen were excluded. The raw public reads went through TCRdb reprocessing: fastp at Q25, MiXCR clone calling, in-frame beta chains kept. Each CDR3 protein appears once, grouped with its most common genes and DNA. These V and J calls are TCRdb output, not the study's own analysis. The sample includes 60,000 or so distinct CDR3 sequences, with just under 9% observed a single time. Of the sample, approximately 16% falls within the top ten clones.

This clonotype was seen ten or more times. Which antigen it targets is not known. It has no much larger one-base neighbor in the sample; base qualities were not kept. Counted from cysteine to phenylalanine, this CDR3 has 11 amino acids. Of the read, only the CDR3 DNA is kept; its 33 bases are in frame from base 1. Trimming removed 2 bases from V and 11 bases from J, leaving 10 bases between the germline ends. In the germline V gene, CDR1 corresponds to SQVTM and CDR2 to ANQGSEA. A case-control design nested within a healthcare worker cohort in London, UK, was used, with weekly nasopharyngeal swab PCR tests and blood sampling performed. Healthcare workers were recruited during the week of the UK lockdown, between 23 and 31 March 2020, and followed weekly for up to roughly 15 weeks.

This sequence was found in an adult who was a healthcare worker with PCR-confirmed SARS-CoV-2 infection or an uninfected control (not recorded which). Recombination connected TRBV29-1 to TRBJ1-5; D gene: possibly TRBD1, on 6 matching bases. Source material: whole blood. The CDR3 protein: CSVEQGRAQHF. The DNA sequence is as follows: TGCAGCGTTGAACAGGGGAGGGCCCAGCATTTT.